The entry that follows covers one T cell receptor beta chain sequence. The antigen remains undetermined. A CD45RA+ naive subset and a CD45RA-negative memory subset were split from CD4+ cells. This specimen comes from a study of shared clonotypes between healthy human individuals. Study at large: Three men and a couple of women, aged 18 to 49, were donors.

Sequenced by immunoSEQ multiplex PCR; TCRdb stores in-frame clones only, minus some. This sample has hundreds of thousands of clones; less than 98% occur once, and the top ten carry around 0.058%. Broader study findings: Sorted-subset sequencing, rarefaction showed, was incomplete despite large depth. Among donors, the sharing of clonotypes was expected to be influenced by sequencing depth.

The V end was cut by 4 bases, the J end by 0 bases, with 14 bases between. Germline V lookup: CDR1 SGHRS, CDR2 YFSETQ. The CDR3 is 16 amino acids. The TCR sequence derives from a woman in her thirties in good health. Material: naive CD4+ T cells sorted from blood. Subset reported: CD45RA+ positively selected. This rearrangement joins TRBV5-1 to TRBJ2-1, with unresolved D. The CDR3 loop reads CASSNVTVSSYNEQFF. In DNA, the CDR3 is TGCGCCAGCAGCAACGTGACCGTCAGCTCCTACAATGAGCAGTTCTTC.